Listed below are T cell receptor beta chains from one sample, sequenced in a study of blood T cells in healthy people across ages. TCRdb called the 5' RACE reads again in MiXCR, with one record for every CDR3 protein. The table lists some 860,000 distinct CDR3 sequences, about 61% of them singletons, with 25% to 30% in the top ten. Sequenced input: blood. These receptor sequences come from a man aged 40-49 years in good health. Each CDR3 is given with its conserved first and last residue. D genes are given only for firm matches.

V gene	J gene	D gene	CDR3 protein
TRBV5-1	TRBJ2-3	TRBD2	CASSPQRGAADTQYF
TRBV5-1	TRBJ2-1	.	CASSFSGIPYNEQFF
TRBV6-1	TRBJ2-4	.	CASSERLEVVSKNIQYF
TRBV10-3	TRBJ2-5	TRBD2	CAIWAGGPSETQYF
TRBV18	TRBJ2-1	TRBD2	CASLPLAGSTNEQFF
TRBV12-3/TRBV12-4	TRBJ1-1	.	CASSFGWNTEAFF
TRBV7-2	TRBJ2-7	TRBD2	CASSLSLAGVVPYEQYF
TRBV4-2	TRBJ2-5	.	CASSQSSGLRGQETQYF
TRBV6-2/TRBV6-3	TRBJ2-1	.	CASSYGGERNEQFF
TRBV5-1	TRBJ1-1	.	CASSTGYRNTEAFF
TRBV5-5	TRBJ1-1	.	CASSCGPIGNTEAFF
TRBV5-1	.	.	CASSQSAGPSNEQYF
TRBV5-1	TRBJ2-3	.	CASRLQGGGTDTQYF
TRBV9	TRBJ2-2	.	CASRADSITGELFF
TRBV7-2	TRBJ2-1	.	CASSFARGAAYNEQFF